The 30 T cell receptor beta chains in this list originate from one sample, sequenced in a study of response to subunit inactivated influenza vaccine. TCRdb re-called the RT-PCR reads with MiXCR, one entry per CDR3 protein. The table has about 520,000 distinct CDR3 sequences, 25% seen once. This sample comprised CD4+ T cells sorted from PBMCs, obtained less than 6 days after vaccination. These receptors all come from a man aged 50 or older who received an inactivated influenza vaccine.

The chain couples TRBV7-7 to TRBJ2-7; no clear D gene. The CDR3 consists of 14 residues. Trimming cost V 5 bases and J 6 bases, with 17 bases left between them. Germline loops: CDR1 SSHAT, CDR2 FNYEAQ (reference sequence). This CDR3 reads CASSPRVGSGEQYF. The CDR3 DNA is TGTGCCAGCAGCCCCCGGGTAGGGTCGGGCGAGCAGTACTTC.

The genes are TRBV18 and TRBJ2-3; the match to TRBD1 covers 8 bases. Looked up from germline, CDR1 is KGHSH and CDR2 is LQKENI. The CDR3 totals 16 residues. V trimming: 3 bases; J trimming: 2 bases; junction bases outside the gene matches: 7. The CDR3 protein is CASSPSRTGNTDTQYF. CDR3 DNA: TGTGCCAGCTCACCTTCGAGGACAGGGAACACAGATACGCAGTATTTT. Based on the CDR3 plus reference TRBV18 and TRBJ2-3, the full variable domain is NAGVMQNPRHLVRRRGQEARLRCSPMKGHSHVYWYRQLPEEGLKFMVYLQKENIIDESGMPKERFSAEFPKEGPSILRIQQVVRGDSAAYFCASSPSRTGNTDTQYFGPGTRLTVL.

The chain uses TRBV4-2 and TRBJ2-3; maybe TRBD2 (6 bases). Deletions cut 0 bases from V and 1 base from J, with 11 bases between. This CDR3 has 16 amino acids. Germline V gene data show CDR1 as LGHNA and CDR2 as YNFKEQ. CDR3 residues: CASSQDASVGTDTQYF. In DNA form, the CDR3 reads TGTGCCAGCAGCCAAGATGCTAGCGTGGGCACAGATACGCAGTATTTT.

There are a few counts of this clonotype. This chain joins TRBV4-2 and TRBJ2-1, with TRBD2 matching 8 bases. Per the germline V gene, CDR1 is LGHNA and CDR2 is YNFKEQ. This CDR3 has 16 amino acids. The V segment lost 4 bases and the J segment 0 bases; nucleotides outside the gene matches: 5. The CDR3 DNA reads as TGTGCCAGCAGCCGCACACTAGCGGTCTCCTACAATGAGCAGTTCTTC. It translates to CASSRTLAVSYNEQFF.

The chain has TRBV6-2 or TRBV6-3 and TRBJ2-7; tentative D call: TRBD1 (6 bases). CDR1 is MNHEY, CDR2 SVGEGT, per germline. The CDR3 totals 15 residues. Between the trimmed V and J ends, which lost 0 bases and 6 bases, there was a span of 15 bases. The CDR3 sequence: CASSYSWINRVEQYF. The CDR3 DNA reads as TGTGCCAGCAGTTACTCCTGGATTAACAGGGTCGAGCAGTACTTC.

CDR3 in amino acids: CATDTPNTGELFF. In nucleotides, the CDR3 is TGTGCCACCGACACCCCGAACACCGGGGAGCTGTTTTTT. The V call is TRBV24-1, the J call TRBJ2-2; unclear D gene. Germline values: CDR1 KGHDR, CDR2 SFDVKD. The CDR3 contains 13 residues. Trimming removed 9 bases from V and 0 bases from J, with 7 bases in between.

The sample holds a few counts of this clonotype. The J gene is TRBJ2-1, the V gene TRBV11-2; D perhaps matches TRBD1 (5 bases). V was cut by 6 bases and J by 2 bases, with 17 bases left in between. The CDR3 loop spans 16 amino acids. Germline values: CDR1 SGHAT, CDR2 FQNNGV. CDR3 sequence reads: CASRSLAGKAYNEQFF. DNA of the CDR3: TGTGCCAGCAGGTCGCTGGCAGGGAAAGCCTACAATGAGCAGTTCTTC.

The chain has TRBV7-9 and TRBJ2-6; maybe TRBD2 (5 bases). Germline CDR1 and CDR2: SEHNR and FQNEAQ (reference sequence). This CDR3 has 16 residues. The CDR3, as DNA: TGTGCAAGCCATGGTACGGGGATCTCTGGGGCCAACGTCCTGACTTTC. It is translated as CASHGTGISGANVLTF.

The chain employs TRBV29-1 and TRBJ2-5; tentatively, D is TRBD1 or TRBD2 (5 bases each). V was cut by 3 bases and J by 1 base, with 15 bases left in between. CDR1 is SQVTM, CDR2 ANQGSEA, per germline. The CDR3 is 15 residues long. The CDR3 nucleotides read TGCAGCGTTGAGAGGGGCGCCCACTCCCAAGAGACCCAGTACTTC. Translation gives CSVERGAHSQETQYF.

V usage is TRBV4-1 and J usage is TRBJ1-5; 8 bases fit TRBD1. The CDR3 runs 16 residues. The V segment lost 5 bases and the J segment 6 bases; nucleotides outside the gene matches: 12. The germline CDR1 and CDR2 sequences are MGHRA and YSYEKL. The CDR3 protein is CASSSHFQDRAQPQHF. The CDR3 DNA sequence: TGCGCCAGCAGCAGCCACTTCCAGGACAGGGCTCAGCCCCAGCATTTT.

The gene calls are TRBV27 and TRBJ1-3; D remains ambiguous. This CDR3 has 13 amino acids. Germline CDR1 and CDR2: MNHEY and SMNVEV (reference sequence). V shed 6 bases and J shed 2 bases, with 8 bases lying between them. The CDR3 sequence is CASRSRAGNTIYF. The CDR3 nucleotides are TGTGCCAGCAGGTCAAGGGCTGGAAACACCATATATTTT.

The chain joins TRBV5-1 to TRBJ2-7; 10 bases are a match to TRBD1. J was trimmed by 3 bases and V by 5 bases; bases with no gene match: 5. CDR3 length equals 14 residues. In germline, CDR1 is SGHRS, CDR2 YFSETQ. The CDR3 loop is CASRQGTGDYEQYF. CDR3 nucleotides: TGCGCCAGCAGACAAGGGACAGGGGACTACGAGCAGTACTTC.

This clonotype was seen only a few times. The chain is built from TRBV29-1 and TRBJ2-6; D not resolved. There are 13 residues in the CDR3. V shed 3 bases and J shed 4 bases, with 7 bases lying between them. CDR1 and CDR2 from the germline V gene are SQVTM and ANQGSEA. In DNA form, the CDR3 reads TGCAGCGTTGACCTGAAAGGGGCCAACGTCCTGACTTTC. This encodes CSVDLKGANVLTF. Filled out from reference TRBV29-1 and TRBJ2-6, the complete variable domain reads SAVISQKPSRDICQRGTSLTIQCQVDSQVTMMFWYRQQPGQSLTLIATANQGSEATYESGFVIDKFPISRPNLTFSTLTVSNMSPEDSSIYLCSVDLKGANVLTFGAGSRLTVL.

This clonotype was counted only a few times. V is TRBV5-6 and J is TRBJ1-1; D is uncertain. This CDR3 has 15 amino acids. Deletions cut 0 bases from V and 5 bases from J, with 14 bases between. Germline-derived CDR1 and CDR2 are SGHDT and YYEEEE. The CDR3 coding sequence is TGTGCCAGCAGCTTGGGGGTTGGTCAAGGGACTGAAGCTTTCTTT. Protein: CASSLGVGQGTEAFF. The full variable domain, rest sourced from reference TRBV5-6 and TRBJ1-1, is DAGVTQSPTHLIKTRGQQVTLRCSPKSGHDTVSWYQQALGQGPQFIFQYYEEEERQRGNFPDRFSGHQFPNYSSELNVNALLLGDSALYLCASSLGVGQGTEAFFGQGTRLTVV.

This clonotype was observed a few times. The genes are TRBV7-2 and TRBJ2-5, with D uncertain. Germline CDR1 and CDR2: SGHTA and FQGNSA. V shed 1 base and J shed 5 bases, with 11 bases lying between them. The CDR3 contains 14 residues. CDR3 residues: CASSLDVYRETQYF. For the CDR3, the DNA is TGTGCCAGCAGCTTAGACGTGTATCGGGAGACCCAGTACTTC.

CDR3 bases: TGTGCCAGCAGTTCATGGGATGAGCAGTTCTTC. It codes for CASSSWDEQFF. The J gene is TRBJ2-1, the V gene TRBV7-9; D remains ambiguous. In germline, CDR1 is SEHNR, CDR2 FQNEAQ (reference sequence). Trimming cost V 6 bases and J 8 bases, with 8 bases left between them. This CDR3 region has 11 residues.

V and J are TRBV15 and TRBJ1-4; 8 nucleotides agree with TRBD1. V dropped 2 bases and J dropped 8; count of bases not matched to a gene: 4. This CDR3 region has 14 residues. Germline assignment: CDR1 LNHNV and CDR2 YYDKDF (reference sequence). CDR3 residues: CATSRSTGAEKLFF. The CDR3 DNA follows: TGTGCCACCAGCAGATCGACAGGGGCGGAAAAACTGTTTTTT. Variable domain in full (rest from reference TRBV15 and TRBJ1-4): DAMVIQNPRYQVTQFGKPVTLSCSQTLNHNVMYWYQQKSSQAPKLLFHYYDKDFNNEADTPDNFQSRRPNTSFCFLDIRSPGLGDTAMYLCATSRSTGAEKLFFGSGTQLSVL.

Notes on this clonotype: No conserved phenylalanine or tryptophan ends this CDR3, so it is likely a read error. The V call is TRBV12-3 or TRBV12-4, the J call TRBJ2-5; 8 nucleotides line up with TRBD1. V shed 6 bases and J 5 bases; nucleotides not matched to a gene: 11. The CDR3 consists of 15 residues. This chain's CDR3 is CASRATTRTGETQYS. CDR3 nucleotides: TGTGCCAGCAGAGCCACAACTAGGACAGGGGAGACCCAGTACTCC.

The chain uses TRBV7-2 and TRBJ2-3, with D possibly TRBD2 on 5 matching bases. The germline V gene has CDR1 SGHTA and CDR2 FQGNSA. The CDR3 has 17 amino acids. V was pared by 1 base and J by 1 base, with 15 bases between. The CDR3 sequence: CASSLVVQVGGTDTQYF. For the CDR3, the DNA is TGTGCCAGCAGCTTAGTGGTTCAGGTGGGAGGCACAGATACGCAGTATTTT.

This clonotype was detected only a few times. This sequence joins TRBV6-5 and TRBJ2-2; D gene unclear. The length of the CDR3 is 15 residues. Trimming cost V 4 bases and J 7 bases, with 16 bases left between them. Germline V lookup: CDR1 MNHEY, CDR2 SVGAGI. The CDR3: CASSLTPPRGGELFF. The CDR3 DNA reads as TGTGCCAGCAGTTTGACCCCACCCCGAGGCGGGGAGCTGTTTTTT.

This clonotype was picked up a small number of times. The chain has TRBV20-1 and TRBJ1-1; the D gene is possibly TRBD1 (6 bases). The V end was cut by 3 bases, the J end by 8 bases, with 16 bases between. CDR1 and CDR2 (germline): DFQATT, SNEGSKA (reference sequence). The CDR3 length is 13 residues. This CDR3 reads CSASDGGPSEAFF. The DNA of the CDR3 is TGCAGTGCTAGCGACGGGGGCCCCTCCGAAGCTTTCTTT.

This clonotype was picked up one time. The CDR3 spells CASSLALSGGQYEQFF. CDR3 bases: TGTGCCAGCAGCTTAGCGTTATCGGGGGGGCAGTATGAGCAGTTCTTC. The J gene is TRBJ2-1, the V gene TRBV7-2; 8 nucleotides line up with TRBD2. Unmatched junction bases numbered 9, after V lost 0 bases and J lost 8 bases. Germline CDR1 and CDR2: SGHTA and FQGNSA. CDR3 length equals 16 residues.

The rearrangement links TRBV5-5 to TRBJ2-2, with TRBD2 identical over 14 bases. V dropped 3 bases and J dropped 4; count of bases not matched to a gene: 5. CDR3 size: 17 residues. Germline V gene data show CDR1 as SGHKS and CDR2 as YYEKEE (reference sequence). DNA of the CDR3: TGTGCCAGCAGCTCTCTGACTAGCGGGAGGGTCACCGGGGAGCTGTTTTTT. It codes for CASSSLTSGRVTGELFF.

This clonotype was found many times. This chain joins TRBV7-3 and TRBJ2-7; perhaps TRBD2 as D (7 bases). Germline V gene data show CDR1 as SGHTA and CDR2 as FQGTGA. The CDR3 sequence is 14 residues long. The V end was cut by 5 bases, the J end by 7 bases, with 18 bases between. CDR3 protein: CASSQEGGDVEQYF. CDR3 nucleotides: TGTGCCAGCAGCCAGGAAGGGGGGGATGTGGAGCAGTACTTC.

This clonotype appeared a few times. The V call is TRBV7-9, the J call TRBJ2-4; the D call may be TRBD1 or TRBD2 (5 bases each). Trimming pared 0 bases from V and 9 bases from J, leaving 15 bases between. The V gene's germline CDR1 is SEHNR and CDR2 FQNEAQ (reference sequence). The CDR3 has 15 residues. In DNA form, the CDR3 reads TGTGCCAGCAGCTTAGCGGGGACGGCTCCGGGCATTCAGTACTTC. Protein: CASSLAGTAPGIQYF.

This clonotype was counted between two and nine times. The chain has TRBV5-1 and TRBJ2-5; tentative D call: TRBD2 (6 bases). Trimming took 1 base from V and 5 from J, leaving 9 bases between them. Germline CDR1 SGHRS, CDR2 YFSETQ. This CDR3 region has 13 residues. This CDR3 reads CASSLSSGETQYF. CDR3 nucleotide sequence: TGCGCCAGCAGCTTGAGTAGCGGCGAGACCCAGTACTTC.

This clonotype was detected a few times. The chain uses TRBV9 and TRBJ1-1; D is possibly TRBD1 (5 bases). This CDR3 contains 14 residues. Trimming took off 2 bases at V and 4 bases at J, with 12 bases between the two ends. Germline V gene data show CDR1 as SGDLS and CDR2 as YYNGEE. DNA for the CDR3: TGTGCCAGCAGCGTTGGGGGTTGGGGCACTGAAGCTTTCTTT. Translated, it gives CASSVGGWGTEAFF.

This clonotype turned up a few times. The chain uses TRBV14 and TRBJ2-3, with D tentatively TRBD1 (5 bases). V was clipped by 9 bases and J by 3 bases, with 13 bases between them. CDR1 is SGHDN and CDR2 is FVKESK in the germline V gene. There are 13 residues in the CDR3. The CDR3 protein is CASHQGSTDTQYF. The CDR3, as DNA: TGTGCCAGTCATCAGGGCTCAACAGATACGCAGTATTTT.

The sample holds a few counts of this clonotype. The rearrangement uses TRBV11-1 and TRBJ2-1; no definite D call. Germline V CDR1 and CDR2: SGHAT, FQDESV (reference sequence). Trimming took off 4 bases at V and 2 bases at J, with 6 bases between the two ends. The CDR3 spans 13 residues. CDR3 coding DNA: TGTGCCAGCAGCTACCCCCCCTACAATGAGCAGTTCTTC. Translating it yields CASSYPPYNEQFF.

This clonotype was recorded at least ten times. The rearrangement uses TRBV4-2 and TRBJ1-1; weak D call: TRBD1 (5 bases). V was pared by 1 base and J by 6 bases, with 12 bases between. The germline gives CDR1 LGHNA, CDR2 YNFKEQ. The CDR3 totals 14 residues. In nucleotides, the CDR3 is TGTGCCAGCAGCCAAGCCGCGGGACCGGCTGAAGCTTTCTTT. This codes for CASSQAAGPAEAFF.